Listed below are T cell receptor beta chains from one sample, sequenced in a study of blood T cell repertoires in COVID-19. Generated by immunoSEQ multiplex PCR, the TCRdb table keeps only in-frame clones and is missing some. The sample lists 25,000 to 35,000 clones, almost 85% occurring once. The specimen was peripheral blood. The receptors stem from an elderly man with active COVID-19. CDR3s include the opening cysteine and the closing phenylalanine or tryptophan. Each record gives: J gene, D gene, clone size, V gene, CDR3 protein, CDR3 DNA. D genes are given only for firm matches. Clone size is shown for a subset of rows, as once, few, many or a class of expanded clone.

j_gene: TRBJ1-2; d_gene: .; abundance: .; v_gene: TRBV18; CDR3aa: CASSPYAPGGSYGGYTF; CDR3nt: TGTGCCAGCTCACCCTACGCCCCCGGGGGAAGCTATGGTGGCTACACCTTC
j_gene: TRBJ2-7; d_gene: .; abundance: .; v_gene: TRBV6-5; CDR3aa: CASSYSVGPGPYEQYF; CDR3nt: TGTGCCAGCAGTTACTCGGTGGGGCCAGGCCCATACGAGCAGTACTTC
j_gene: TRBJ1-5; d_gene: .; abundance: .; v_gene: TRBV12-3/TRBV12-4; CDR3aa: CASSSTGDQPQHF; CDR3nt: TGTGCCAGCAGTTCGACAGGTGATCAGCCCCAGCATTTT
j_gene: TRBJ2-5; d_gene: .; abundance: .; v_gene: TRBV3-1/TRBV3-2; CDR3aa: CASSQWRQETQYF; CDR3nt: TGTGCCAGCAGCCAATGGCGGCAAGAGACCCAGTACTTC
j_gene: TRBJ2-2; d_gene: TRBD1; abundance: .; v_gene: TRBV28; CDR3aa: CASSLPQGDTGELFF; CDR3nt: TGTGCCAGCAGTTTACCACAGGGGGATACCGGGGAGCTGTTTTTT
j_gene: TRBJ1-3; d_gene: .; abundance: .; v_gene: TRBV11-2; CDR3aa: CASSSTSGFGDTIYF; CDR3nt: TGTGCCAGCAGCTCGACCTCGGGATTTGGGGACACCATATATTTT
j_gene: TRBJ2-4; d_gene: .; abundance: .; v_gene: TRBV18; CDR3aa: CASSPPGLAKNIQYF; CDR3nt: TGTGCCAGCTCACCTCCAGGTCTAGCCAAAAACATTCAGTACTTC
j_gene: TRBJ1-6; d_gene: .; abundance: .; v_gene: TRBV6-2/TRBV6-3; CDR3aa: CASSRGQLNSPLHF; CDR3nt: TGTGCCAGCAGCCGGGGCCAGCTTAATTCACCCCTCCACTTT
j_gene: TRBJ1-4; d_gene: TRBD1; abundance: .; v_gene: TRBV29-1; CDR3aa: CSVAGGSTNEKLFF; CDR3nt: TGCAGCGTTGCAGGGGGCTCAACTAATGAAAAACTGTTTTTT
j_gene: TRBJ2-3; d_gene: TRBD2; abundance: .; v_gene: TRBV11-2; CDR3aa: CASSPGGSGGYTQYF; CDR3nt: TGTGCCAGCAGCCCCGGTGGTAGCGGGGGGTATACGCAGTATTTT
j_gene: TRBJ1-2; d_gene: .; abundance: .; v_gene: TRBV19; CDR3aa: CASRTFDVGGYTF; CDR3nt: TGTGCCAGTAGGACATTCGACGTTGGAGGCTACACCTTC
j_gene: TRBJ1-3; d_gene: .; abundance: few; v_gene: TRBV5-1; CDR3aa: CASSLNRGNTIYF; CDR3nt: TGCGCCAGCAGCTTGAACAGGGGAAACACCATATATTTT
j_gene: TRBJ1-5; d_gene: .; abundance: few; v_gene: TRBV12-3/TRBV12-4; CDR3aa: CASSFKAEGPQHF; CDR3nt: TGTGCCAGCAGTTTCAAAGCCGAGGGGCCCCAGCATTTT
j_gene: TRBJ1-5; d_gene: .; abundance: .; v_gene: TRBV5-5; CDR3aa: CASSLQLQGYSNQPQHF; CDR3nt: TGTGCCAGCAGCTTACAACTCCAGGGGTATAGCAATCAGCCCCAGCATTTT
j_gene: TRBJ2-5; d_gene: TRBD1; abundance: .; v_gene: TRBV4-2; CDR3aa: CASSQDRDRKETQYF; CDR3nt: TGTGCCAGCAGCCAAGATCGGGACAGGAAAGAGACCCAGTACTTC
j_gene: TRBJ2-2; d_gene: .; abundance: .; v_gene: TRBV19; CDR3aa: CASRLRDSSGELFF; CDR3nt: TGTGCCAGTAGGCTCCGGGATTCGTCCGGGGAGCTGTTTTTT
j_gene: TRBJ2-7; d_gene: .; abundance: .; v_gene: TRBV15; CDR3aa: CATSRDGGFYEQYF; CDR3nt: TGTGCCACCAGCAGAGACGGCGGATTCTACGAGCAGTACTTC
j_gene: TRBJ1-2; d_gene: .; abundance: .; v_gene: TRBV5-4; CDR3aa: CASSFGTDNYGYTF; CDR3nt: TGTGCCAGCAGCTTCGGGACTGACAACTATGGCTACACCTTC